This entry describes one T cell receptor (beta chain). The antigen is unknown. Libraries were prepared by immunoSEQ multiplex PCR; TCRdb keeps only in-frame clonotypes and omits some of them. The sample contains 200,000 to 250,000 clones, roughly 94% of which appear only once. This sample is part of a study of T cell responses to AZD1222 COVID-19 vaccine. The study's findings and limits: Sampling that yielded the repertoires occurred only after the peak T cell response. Mostly white British, mostly female donors; authors suggested clonal diversity may be underestimated. Elevations in Spike-specific TCR breadth and depth followed administration of two AZD1222 doses.

V lost 5 bases, J lost 3 bases, and 3 bases stayed unmatched. CDR3 size: 15 residues. Germline V CDR1 and CDR2: MDHEN, SYDVKM. The chain joins TRBV28 to TRBJ2-1; TRBD2 aligns across 11 bases. This clonotype was obtained from an adult who received the MenACWY meningococcal vaccine as a control. This material consisted of peripheral blood, taken 28 days after the second dose of the MenACWY control vaccine. The CDR3 spells CASSRLAGLYNEQFF. The CDR3 nucleotides read TGTGCCAGCAGTCGACTAGCGGGGCTCTACAATGAGCAGTTCTTC.